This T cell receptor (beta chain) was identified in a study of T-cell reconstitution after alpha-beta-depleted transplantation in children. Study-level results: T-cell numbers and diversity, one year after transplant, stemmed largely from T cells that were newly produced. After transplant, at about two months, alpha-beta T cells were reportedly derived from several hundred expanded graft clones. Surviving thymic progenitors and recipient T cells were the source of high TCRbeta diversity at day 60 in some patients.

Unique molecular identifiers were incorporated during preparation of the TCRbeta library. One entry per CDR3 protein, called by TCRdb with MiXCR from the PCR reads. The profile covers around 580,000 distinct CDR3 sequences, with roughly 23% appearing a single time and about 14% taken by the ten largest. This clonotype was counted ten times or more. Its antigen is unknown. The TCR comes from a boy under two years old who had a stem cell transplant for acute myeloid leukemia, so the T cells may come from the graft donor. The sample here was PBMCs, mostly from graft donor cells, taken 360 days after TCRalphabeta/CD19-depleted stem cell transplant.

In DNA form, the CDR3 reads TGTGCCAGCAGCCAAGAAGGTGGCACCGGGGAGCTGTTTTTT. It codes for CASSQEGGTGELFF. The V and J genes are TRBV3-1 and TRBJ2-2, with no clear D. V lost 0 bases and J lost 4, with 6 bases in between. CDR1 LGHDT and CDR2 YNNKEL come from the germline V gene (reference sequence). The CDR3 covers 14 residues.